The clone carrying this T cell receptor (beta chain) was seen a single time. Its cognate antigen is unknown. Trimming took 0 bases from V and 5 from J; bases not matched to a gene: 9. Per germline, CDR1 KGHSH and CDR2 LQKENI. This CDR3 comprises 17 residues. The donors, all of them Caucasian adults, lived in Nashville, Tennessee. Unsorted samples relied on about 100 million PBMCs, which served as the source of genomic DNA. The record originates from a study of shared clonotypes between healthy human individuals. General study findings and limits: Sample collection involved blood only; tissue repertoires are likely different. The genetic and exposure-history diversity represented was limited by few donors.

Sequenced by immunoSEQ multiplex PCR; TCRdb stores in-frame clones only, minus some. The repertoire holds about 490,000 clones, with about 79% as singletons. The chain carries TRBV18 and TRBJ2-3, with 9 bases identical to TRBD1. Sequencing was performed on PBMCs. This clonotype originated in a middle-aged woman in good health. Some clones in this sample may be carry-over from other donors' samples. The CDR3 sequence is CASSPPKRDRGKDTQYF. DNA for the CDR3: TGTGCCAGCTCACCACCAAAGAGAGACAGGGGGAAAGATACGCAGTATTTT. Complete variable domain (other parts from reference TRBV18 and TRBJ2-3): NAGVMQNPRHLVRRRGQEARLRCSPMKGHSHVYWYRQLPEEGLKFMVYLQKENIIDESGMPKERFSAEFPKEGPSILRIQQVVRGDSAAYFCASSPPKRDRGKDTQYFGPGTRLTVL.